A selection of T cell receptor beta chains follows, all from one sample in a study of Ad26.COV2.S vaccination and SARS-CoV-2 variants. Repertoires were generated with immunoSEQ multiplex PCR, while TCRdb's copy carries only in-frame clones and drops some. The sample consists of 440,000 or so clones, around 89% of them appearing once. The material sequenced was peripheral blood, taken in a trial of Ad26.COV2.S vaccine versus placebo. These receptors came from a person aged 18-65 years who received the Ad26.COV2.S COVID-19 vaccine or a placebo. Both conserved end residues are part of each CDR3. The D gene is left open where the match is weak. Some rows have no size entry. The others give once, few or many, or a class for an expanded clone.

j_call | v_call | clone_size | d_call | cdr3_nt | cdr3_aa
TRBJ1-2 | TRBV2 | . | TRBD1 | TGTGCCAGCAGTTCCCGGGACAGGGGATATGGCTACACCTTC | CASSSRDRGYGYTF
TRBJ2-5 | TRBV24-1 | . | . | TGTGCCACCAGTGATTTTTCAGGTCGCGGGATGGAGACCCAGTACTTC | CATSDFSGRGMETQYF
TRBJ1-2 | TRBV27 | . | . | TGTGCCAGCAGCAGGGTAGGCTATGGCTACACCTTC | CASSRVGYGYTF
TRBJ2-3 | TRBV29-1 | once | TRBD2 | TGCAGCGTCCTACTAGCGGGCTACACAGATACGCAGTATTTT | CSVLLAGYTDTQYF
TRBJ2-7 | TRBV27 | . | TRBD1 | TGTGCCAGCAGTTACGGGACAGGGGGGAACGAGCAGTACTTC | CASSYGTGGNEQYF
TRBJ1-4 | TRBV6-2/TRBV6-3 | . | . | TGTGCCAGCAGTTCGCTCCCTCCACTGGTTATGGTTGAAAAACTGTTTTTT | CASSSLPPLVMVEKLFF
TRBJ2-7 | TRBV2 | . | TRBD2 | TGTGCCAGCAGTCCCGTCCGGGGCGGGAGGGCCCACGAGCAGTACTTC | CASSPVRGGRAHEQYF
TRBJ1-2 | TRBV2 | . | TRBD1 | TGTGCCAGCAGCCGGGGACAGCTCTATGGCTACACCTTC | CASSRGQLYGYTF
TRBJ1-6 | TRBV27 | . | TRBD1 | TGTGCCAGTTCCCGGGACAGGGAAAATTCACCCCTCCACTTT | CASSRDRENSPLHF
TRBJ2-2 | TRBV5-5 | . | TRBD1 | TGTGCCAGCAGCCGCCGACAGGGGGGTACCGGGGAGCTGTTTTTT | CASSRRQGGTGELFF
TRBJ1-1 | TRBV2 | . | . | TGTGCCAGCAGTGAAGGGGCGATCACTGAAGCTTTCTTT | CASSEGAITEAFF
TRBJ2-3 | TRBV18 | . | . | TGTGCCAGCTCACCGACCACAGATACGCAGTATTTT | CASSPTTDTQYF
TRBJ1-2 | TRBV27 | . | . | TGTGCCAGCAGTTCCGTTAGTCTGAACTATGGCTACACCTTC | CASSSVSLNYGYTF
TRBJ1-3 | TRBV2 | . | . | TGTGCCAGCTACTTCGGGTCTGGAAACACCATATATTTT | CASYFGSGNTIYF
TRBJ1-5 | TRBV27 | . | . | TGTGCCAGCAGTTTATTCTCGGACGGTTTTCAGCCCCAGCATTTT | CASSLFSDGFQPQHF
TRBJ2-1 | TRBV9 | . | . | TGTGCCAGCAGCGGAAACCGGGATAGGGTCCCTTATGAGCAGTTCTTC | CASSGNRDRVPYEQFF
TRBJ2-3 | TRBV6-5 | . | . | TGTGCCAGCAGCACCCAAACGACAGATACGCAGTATTTT | CASSTQTTDTQYF
TRBJ1-1 | TRBV13 | . | . | TGTGCCAGCAGCTTTGGTGGTGATGCTTTCTTT | CASSFGGDAFF
TRBJ2-2 | TRBV14 | . | . | TGTGCCAGCAGCCTCCTCGGCGGATCCCTCGGCGGGGAGCTGTTTTTT | CASSLLGGSLGGELFF
TRBJ1-5 | TRBV27 | . | TRBD1 | TGTGCCAGCAGAATGACAGGGGGCACTCAGCCCCAGCATTTT | CASRMTGGTQPQHF
TRBJ2-1 | TRBV28 | . | TRBD2 | TGTGCCAGCAGTTTGGGACTAGCGGGAGGGGGGCTCTTC | CASSLGLAGGGLF
TRBJ1-2 | TRBV5-6 | . | . | TGTGCCAGCAGCTTTGAGGGTTTAGCGGGTGGCTACACCTTC | CASSFEGLAGGYTF
TRBJ1-6 | TRBV9 | once | TRBD1 | TGTGCCAGCAGCGCGAATACAGGGGGCCCCCTCCACTTT | CASSANTGGPLHF
TRBJ1-1 | TRBV28 | . | . | TGTGCCAGCAGTAGCCCGGGACGGCCCAGCACTGAAGCTTTCTTT | CASSSPGRPSTEAFF
TRBJ1-3 | TRBV6-1 | . | . | TGTGCCAGCAGTGAGGGGGGATGGAACACCATATATTTT | CASSEGGWNTIYF
TRBJ2-5 | TRBV21-1 | . | . | TGTGCCAGCAGCATAGGGACAGGGGGCGAAGAGACCCAGTACTTC | CASSIGTGGEETQYF
TRBJ2-1 | TRBV21-1 | . | . | TGTGCCAGCAGCAAAGATTGGGGACTAGCAGCCAATGAGCAGTTCTTC | CASSKDWGLAANEQFF
TRBJ2-1 | TRBV5-1 | . | . | TGCGCCAGCAGCTTGGTAGGCTCCTACAATGAGCAGTTCTTC | CASSLVGSYNEQFF
TRBJ2-4 | TRBV2 | . | . | TGTGCCAGCAGGATGACAGAGGGCGGAAACATTCAGTACTTC | CASRMTEGGNIQYF
TRBJ2-3 | TRBV18 | once | . | TGTGCCAGCTCACCCGCAGATACGCAGTATTTT | CASSPADTQYF
TRBJ1-4 | TRBV27 | . | . | TGTGCCAGCAGTTCCCAGGGCGGCTGGGAAAAACTGTTTTTT | CASSSQGGWEKLFF
TRBJ2-6 | TRBV7-8 | . | . | TGTGCCAGCAGCTTAGTGCCAGGGTCTGGGGCCAACGTCCTGACTTTC | CASSLVPGSGANVLTF
TRBJ1-5 | TRBV12-3/TRBV12-4 | . | . | TGTGCCAGCAGCTACACAGGGAGCCAGCCCCAGCATTTT | CASSYTGSQPQHF
TRBJ1-1 | TRBV18 | . | TRBD1 | TGTGCCAGCTCACGGGGACAGACAGCTGAAGCTTTCTTT | CASSRGQTAEAFF
TRBJ1-2 | TRBV19 | . | . | TGTGCCAGTAGTAAGGAGGTCCTGTTCCCTTATGGCTACACCTTC | CASSKEVLFPYGYTF
TRBJ2-7 | TRBV27 | . | . | TGTGCCAGCAGTTCTTACCGGGCCGTCGAGCAGTACTTC | CASSSYRAVEQYF
TRBJ2-7 | TRBV7-9 | . | TRBD1 | TGTGCCAGCAGCCACAGGGGCCCGACCTACGAGCAGTACTTC | CASSHRGPTYEQYF
TRBJ1-2 | TRBV12-3/TRBV12-4 | . | . | TGTGCCAGCAGTTTTGACGTAAACTATGGCTACACCTTC | CASSFDVNYGYTF
TRBJ2-3 | TRBV28 | . | TRBD2 | TGTGCCAGCAGTTTAGGGACTAGCGGAAACACAGATACGCAGTATTTT | CASSLGTSGNTDTQYF
TRBJ1-3 | TRBV4-3 | . | . | TGCGCCAGCTCCCTCGGCGGTGAATCTGGAAACACCATATATTTT | CASSLGGESGNTIYF
TRBJ1-4 | TRBV18 | . | . | TGTGCCAGCTCACCGGACGGGAATGAAAAACTGTTTTTT | CASSPDGNEKLFF
TRBJ2-5 | TRBV5-6 | . | . | TGTGCCAGCAGCTTGAGGGGCAGGGTTGGGGAGACCCAGTACTTC | CASSLRGRVGETQYF